The 9 T cell receptor gamma chains below all came from one sample that was sequenced in a study of gamma delta lymphoproliferative disorders and STAT genes listed by TCRdb under 2018. The library was produced with multiplex PCR. The sequencing machine was an Illumina MiSeq. Public reads were reanalyzed in TCRdb with CATT, and rows carrying the same DNA were merged afterwards. This sample gives 1,500 to 2,000 gamma-chain clones in total; around 18% of them show up just once. Approximately 31% of the sample comes from the top ten. For both patients and controls, peripheral blood mononuclear cells were isolated, and the genomic DNA from these cells was used for TCR sequencing. Sequenced sample: blood. These receptors all stem from a human donor in good health.

Concerning this clone itself: TCRdb attributes to this sequence the protein of a much larger clone, which differs from the DNA translation at residue 9; a read error is likely, and the protein displayed is translated from the DNA. The J gene is uncalled and the V gene is TRGV8. The germline gives CDR1 VENAVY, CDR2 YDSYNSRV. This CDR3 comprises 11 residues. CDR3 nucleotides: TGTGCCACCTGGGATACGGATAAGAACCTCTTT. Its protein product is CATWDTDKNLF.

By proportion, this clone is hyperexpanded. Additional DNA sequences in this sample encode the identical CDR3. The genes are TRGV10 and TRGJP1. Because TCRdb records no J gene, it was assigned here through a match of the DNA to germline. TRGV10 is an ORF, and what it does is uncertain. CDR3 length: 15 residues. V shed 8 bases, J shed 4 bases, and the junction held 11 bases outside the gene matches. The CDR3 sequence: CAAWDRRCTGWFKIF. The CDR3 DNA sequence: TGTGCTGCGTGGGATCGGCGATGCACTGGTTGGTTCAAGATATTT.

This clone was picked up a small number of times. One base separates it from a far larger clone, so it is likely a read error. This specimen includes other DNA sequences encoding the same CDR3. J is TRGJ1 or TRGJ2 and V is TRGV10. TCRdb gives no J gene; it was assigned here by matching the DNA to germline. TRGV10 is an ORF for which the function is uncertain. The CDR3 contains 12 residues. In DNA form, the CDR3 reads TGCGCTGCGTGGGATTTGGGGTATAAGAAACTCTTT. It encodes CAAWDLGYKKLF.

By sample fraction, this clone is medium-sized (0.01 to 0.1%). This chain uses TRGV5 with TRGJ1 or TRGJ2. Here the J gene came from matching the DNA to germline, since TCRdb omits it. CDR1 and CDR2 from the germline V gene are VINAFY and YDVSNSKD. The CDR3 consists of 13 residues. Germline trimming cut 0 bases from V and 7 bases from J; bases unmatched to any gene: 6. CDR3 region: CATWDRRGYKKLF. The CDR3 nucleotides are TGTGCCACCTGGGACAGGCGGGGATATAAGAAACTCTTT.

Remarks on this clone: A far larger clone is off by one base, so a read error is likely. The identical CDR3 is also encoded by other nucleotide sequences in the sample. The chain uses TRGV11 and TRGJP1. TCRdb records no J gene; here it was assigned by comparing the DNA to germline. TRGV11 is given ORF status, its function remaining uncertain. V lost 4 bases, J lost 3 bases, and 5 bases stayed unmatched. The CDR3 sequence is 15 residues long. DNA of the CDR3: TGTGCCTGCTGGATTAGACACTCCACTGGTTGGTTCAAGATATTT. Translated: CACWIRHSTGWFKIF.

This rearrangement joins TRGV4 to TRGJ1 or TRGJ2. The J gene, left out of TCRdb, was set here by checking the DNA against germline. CDR3 length equals 14 residues. Germline V gives CDR1 EGSTGY, CDR2 YDSYTSSV. V dropped 6 bases and J dropped 3; count of bases not matched to a gene: 11. CDR3 DNA sequence: TGTGCCACCTGGATGGGCACTTCTTATTATAAGAAACTCTTT. Translating gives CATWMGTSYYKKLF.

To note about this clone: TCRdb's listed protein matches a much larger clone and diverges from this DNA's translation at residue 12, likely through a read error; the protein shown comes from the DNA. The V gene corresponds to TRGV10; no J gene was called. TRGV10 is noted as an ORF with a role that remains uncertain. The CDR3 consists of 14 residues. The CDR3 nucleotides are TGTGCTGCGTGGGATTCCGCCATTCAAAATAAGAACCTCTTT. Protein sequence: CAAWDSAIQNKNLF.

This clone has more than one count but fewer than ten. TCRdb assigns this DNA the protein of a much larger clone, which departs from its translation at residue 12; this likely reflects a read error, and the protein shown comes from translating the DNA. CDR3 sequence reads: CATWDRPRVYSNDWIKTF. The CDR3 coding sequence is TGTGCCACCTGGGATAGGCCTCGGGTATATAGTAATGATTGGATCAAGACGTTT. The chain uses TRGV8 and TRGJP2. Matching the DNA to germline supplied the J gene, which TCRdb does not give. The length of the CDR3 is 18 residues. Germline values: CDR1 VENAVY, CDR2 YDSYNSRV.

As concerns this clone: TCRdb's protein for this DNA is that of a much larger clone and differs from the translation at residue 9, likely a read error; the protein shown is the DNA translation. The chain has TRGV11 and TRGJP1. The J gene is absent in TCRdb and was assigned here via DNA matching to germline. TRGV11 is classed as an ORF, of uncertain function. The CDR3 runs 12 residues. CDR3 bases: TGTGCCTGCTGGATTATCGGTTGGTACAAGATATTT. This translates into CACWIIGWYKIF.